These 2 T cell receptor beta chains originate from one sample sequenced in a study of blood T cell repertoires in COVID-19. The data were produced by immunoSEQ multiplex PCR, yet TCRdb's version contains in-frame clones alone and is incomplete. In the table there are about 24,000 clones, around 90% of which are singletons. The sample was peripheral blood. The receptors originated from an older woman with active COVID-19.

The chain carries TRBV7-9 and TRBJ2-2; 8 bases match TRBD1. The ends lost 5 bases at V and 2 bases at J; junction bases unmatched: 4. This CDR3 comprises 15 residues. CDR1 and CDR2 (germline): SEHNR, FQNEAQ (reference sequence). The CDR3 here is CASSLDRDNTGELFF. In DNA, the CDR3 is TGTGCCAGCAGCCTGGACAGGGATAACACCGGGGAGCTGTTTTTT.

The chain joins TRBV29-1 to TRBJ2-3, with 7 bases matching TRBD2. The CDR3 has 15 amino acids. J gave up 1 base and V 6 bases, and 10 bases lay outside the gene matches. CDR1 SQVTM and CDR2 ANQGSEA come from the germline V gene. CDR3 amino acids: CSVPQGSGGTDTQYF. In DNA, the CDR3 is TGCAGCGTCCCACAAGGGAGCGGGGGCACAGATACGCAGTATTTT.